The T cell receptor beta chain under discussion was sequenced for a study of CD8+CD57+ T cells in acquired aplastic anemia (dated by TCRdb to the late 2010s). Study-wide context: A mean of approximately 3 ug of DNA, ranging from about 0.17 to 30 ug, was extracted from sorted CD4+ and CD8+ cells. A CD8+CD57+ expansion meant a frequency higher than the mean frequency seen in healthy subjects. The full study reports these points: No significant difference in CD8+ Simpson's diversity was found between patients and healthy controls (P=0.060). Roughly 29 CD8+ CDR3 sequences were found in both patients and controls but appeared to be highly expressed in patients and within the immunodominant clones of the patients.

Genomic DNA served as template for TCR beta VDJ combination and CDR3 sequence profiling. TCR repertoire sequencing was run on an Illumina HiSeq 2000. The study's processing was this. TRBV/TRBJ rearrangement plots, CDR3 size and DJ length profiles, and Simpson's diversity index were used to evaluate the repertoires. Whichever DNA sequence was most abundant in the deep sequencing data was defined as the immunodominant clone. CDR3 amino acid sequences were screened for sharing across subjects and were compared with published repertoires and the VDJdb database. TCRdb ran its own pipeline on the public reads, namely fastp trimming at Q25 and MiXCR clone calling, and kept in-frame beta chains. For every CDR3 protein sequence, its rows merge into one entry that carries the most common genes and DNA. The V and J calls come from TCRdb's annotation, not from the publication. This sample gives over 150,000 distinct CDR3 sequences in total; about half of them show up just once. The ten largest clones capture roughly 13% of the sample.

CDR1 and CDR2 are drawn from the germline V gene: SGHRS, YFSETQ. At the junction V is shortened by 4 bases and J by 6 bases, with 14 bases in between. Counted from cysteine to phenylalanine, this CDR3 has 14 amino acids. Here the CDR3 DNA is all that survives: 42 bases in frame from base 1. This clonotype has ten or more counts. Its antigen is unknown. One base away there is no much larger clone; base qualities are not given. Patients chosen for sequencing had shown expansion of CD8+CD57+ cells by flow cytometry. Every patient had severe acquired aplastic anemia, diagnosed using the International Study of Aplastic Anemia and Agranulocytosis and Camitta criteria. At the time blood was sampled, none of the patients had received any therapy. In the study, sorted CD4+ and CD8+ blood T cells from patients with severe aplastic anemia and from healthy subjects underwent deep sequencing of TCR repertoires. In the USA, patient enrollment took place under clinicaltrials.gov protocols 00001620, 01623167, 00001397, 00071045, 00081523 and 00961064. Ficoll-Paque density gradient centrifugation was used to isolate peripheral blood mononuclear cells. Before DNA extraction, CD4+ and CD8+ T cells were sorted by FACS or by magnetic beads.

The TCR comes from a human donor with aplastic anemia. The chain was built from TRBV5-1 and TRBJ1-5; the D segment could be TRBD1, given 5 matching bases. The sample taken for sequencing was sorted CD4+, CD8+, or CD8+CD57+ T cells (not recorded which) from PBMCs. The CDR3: CASSRDSGVQPQHF. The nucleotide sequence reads TGCGCCAGCAGCCGGGACTCTGGTGTTCAGCCCCAGCATTTT.